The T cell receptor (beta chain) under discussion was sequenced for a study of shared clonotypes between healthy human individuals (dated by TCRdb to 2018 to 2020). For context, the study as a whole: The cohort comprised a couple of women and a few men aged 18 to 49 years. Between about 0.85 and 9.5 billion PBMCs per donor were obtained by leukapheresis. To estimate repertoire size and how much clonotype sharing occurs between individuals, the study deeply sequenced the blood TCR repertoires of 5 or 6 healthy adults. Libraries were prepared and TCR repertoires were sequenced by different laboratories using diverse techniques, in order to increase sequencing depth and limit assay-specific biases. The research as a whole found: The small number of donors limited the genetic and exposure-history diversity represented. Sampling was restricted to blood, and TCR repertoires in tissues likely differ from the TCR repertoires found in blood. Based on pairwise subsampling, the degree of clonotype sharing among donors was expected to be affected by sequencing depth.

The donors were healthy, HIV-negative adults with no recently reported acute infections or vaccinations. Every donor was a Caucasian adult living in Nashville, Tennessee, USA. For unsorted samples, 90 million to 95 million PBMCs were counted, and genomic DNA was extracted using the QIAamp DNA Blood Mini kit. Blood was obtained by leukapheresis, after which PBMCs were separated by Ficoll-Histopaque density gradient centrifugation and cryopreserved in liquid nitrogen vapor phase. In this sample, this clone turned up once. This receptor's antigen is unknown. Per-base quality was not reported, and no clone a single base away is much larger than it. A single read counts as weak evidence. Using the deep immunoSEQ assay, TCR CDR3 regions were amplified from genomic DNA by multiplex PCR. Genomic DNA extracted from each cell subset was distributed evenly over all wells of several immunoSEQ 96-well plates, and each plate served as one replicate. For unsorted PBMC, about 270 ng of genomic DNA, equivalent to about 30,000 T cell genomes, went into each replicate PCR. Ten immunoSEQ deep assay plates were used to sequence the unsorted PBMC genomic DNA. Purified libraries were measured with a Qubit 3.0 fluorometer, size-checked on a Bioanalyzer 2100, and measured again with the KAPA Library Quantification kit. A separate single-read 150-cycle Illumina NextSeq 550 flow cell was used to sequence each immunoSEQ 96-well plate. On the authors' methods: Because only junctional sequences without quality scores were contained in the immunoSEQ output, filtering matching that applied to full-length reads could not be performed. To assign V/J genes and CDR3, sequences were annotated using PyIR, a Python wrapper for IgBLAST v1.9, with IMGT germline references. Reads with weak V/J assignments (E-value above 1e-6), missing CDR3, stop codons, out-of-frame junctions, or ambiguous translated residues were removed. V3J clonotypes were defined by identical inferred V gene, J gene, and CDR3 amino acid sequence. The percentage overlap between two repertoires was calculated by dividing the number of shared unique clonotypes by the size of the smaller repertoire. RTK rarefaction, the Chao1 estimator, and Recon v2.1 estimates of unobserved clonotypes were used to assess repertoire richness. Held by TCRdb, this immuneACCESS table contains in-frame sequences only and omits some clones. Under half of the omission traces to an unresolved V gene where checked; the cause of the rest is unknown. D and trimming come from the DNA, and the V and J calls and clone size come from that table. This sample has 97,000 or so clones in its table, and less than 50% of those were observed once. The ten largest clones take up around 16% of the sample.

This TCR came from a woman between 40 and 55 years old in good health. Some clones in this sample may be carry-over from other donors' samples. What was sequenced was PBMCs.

CDR3 sequence: CASSLGRSYEQYF. At the DNA level, the sequence is TGTGCCAGCAGCTTAGGGAGAAGCTACGAGCAGTACTTC. Recombination connected TRBV7-8 to TRBJ2-7, with the D gene too uncertain to name. The cysteine opens and the phenylalanine closes a CDR3 of 13 amino acids. Only CDR3 DNA is held: 39 bases, read in frame from base 1. At the junction V is shortened by 1 base and J by 3 bases, with 7 bases in between. CDR1 SGHVS and CDR2 FQNEAQ are derived from the germline V gene.